The rows below give T cell receptor beta chains drawn from one sample of a study of Ad26.COV2.S vaccination and SARS-CoV-2 variants. The repertoire was sequenced with immunoSEQ multiplex PCR; TCRdb's copy has only in-frame clones and lacks some. The table includes about 280,000 clones, 87% detected once. Sequenced material: peripheral blood, taken in a trial of Ad26.COV2.S vaccine versus placebo. These receptors all come from a person between 18 and 65 years old who received the Ad26.COV2.S COVID-19 vaccine or a placebo. The CDR3 runs from the conserved cysteine through the conserved F or W. Each record gives: J gene, V gene, clone size, D gene, CDR3 protein, CDR3 DNA. D genes are given only for firm matches. Size tells how often a clone was seen (once, few, many) or the class of an expanded clone, and some rows leave it out.

>TRBJ2-3|TRBV10-1|-|-
CASSDTDTQYF
TGCGCCAGCAGTGACACAGATACGCAGTATTTT
>TRBJ1-5|TRBV30|-|-
CAWSVLDGNQPQHF
TGTGCCTGGAGTGTACTGGATGGCAATCAGCCCCAGCATTTT
>TRBJ2-1|TRBV18|-|TRBD2
CASSRLAGGAEQFF
TGTGCCAGCTCAAGACTAGCGGGAGGTGCTGAGCAGTTCTTC
>TRBJ2-1|TRBV11-3|-|-
CASSLLEGNEQFF
TGTGCCAGCAGCTTACTCGAGGGAAATGAGCAGTTCTTC
>TRBJ1-2|TRBV3-1/TRBV3-2|once|-
CASSQGGSRSNYGYTF
TGTGCCAGCAGCCAAGGGGGGAGCCGGTCAAACTATGGCTACACCTTC
>TRBJ2-1|TRBV5-1|-|-
CASSLKPKAGWDYNEQFF
TGCGCCAGCAGCTTGAAGCCGAAGGCGGGATGGGACTACAATGAGCAGTTCTTC
>TRBJ1-2|TRBV6-6|-|-
CASSPPEKNYGYTF
TGTGCCAGCTCCCCCCCCGAGAAGAACTATGGCTACACCTTC
>TRBJ2-7|TRBV15|-|TRBD2
CATSNSGGGYEQYF
TGTGCCACCAGCAATAGCGGGGGGGGGTACGAGCAGTACTTC
>TRBJ2-2|TRBV30|-|TRBD2
CAWSAPGRVRVTGELFF
TGTGCCTGGAGTGCCCCCGGGAGGGTCCGTGTCACCGGGGAGCTGTTTTTT
>TRBJ2-7|TRBV18|-|-
CASSPGTDEQYF
TGTGCCAGCTCACCAGGCACCGACGAGCAGTACTTC
>TRBJ1-1|TRBV9|-|-
CASSVSGAGTEAFF
TGTGCCAGCAGCGTCTCAGGGGCAGGGACTGAAGCTTTCTTT
>TRBJ2-1|TRBV5-8|once|-
CASTEQGGSYNEQFF
TGTGCCAGCACCGAACAGGGCGGCTCCTACAATGAGCAGTTCTTC
>TRBJ2-1|TRBV5-4|-|-
CASSGDLANGYNEQFF
TGTGCCAGCAGCGGCGATCTAGCTAATGGATACAATGAGCAGTTCTTC
>TRBJ1-2|TRBV21-1|-|-
CASSRLWRTYGYTF
TGTGCCAGCAGCCGCTTATGGCGGACCTATGGCTACACCTTC
>TRBJ2-7|TRBV6-2/TRBV6-3|-|TRBD1
CASSLFTGTGSSYEQYF
TGTGCCAGCAGTCTCTTTACCGGGACAGGGTCATCCTACGAGCAGTACTTC
>TRBJ1-1|TRBV30|once|TRBD1
CAWSRQGRNTEAFF
TGTGCCTGGAGCAGACAGGGCAGGAACACTGAAGCTTTCTTT
>TRBJ1-1|TRBV5-1|once|-
CASSLAGGFMNTEAFF
TGCGCCAGCAGCTTGGCCGGGGGATTCATGAACACTGAAGCTTTCTTT
>TRBJ2-5|TRBV5-1|-|-
CASSLGGRAETQYF
TGCGCCAGCAGCTTGGGGGGGAGAGCAGAGACCCAGTACTTC
>TRBJ2-1|TRBV29-1|-|TRBD2
CSVGLAGGNEQFF
TGCAGCGTTGGACTAGCGGGAGGCAATGAGCAGTTCTTC
>TRBJ2-7|TRBV29-1|once|-
CSVGTGFSNDEQYF
TGCAGCGTTGGTACGGGTTTCTCAAACGACGAGCAGTACTTC
>TRBJ1-4|TRBV18|-|-
CASSPIEQSANEKLFF
TGTGCCAGCTCACCAATAGAACAGAGCGCAAATGAAAAACTGTTTTTT
>TRBJ1-2|TRBV6-5|-|-
CASTNGISHGYTF
TGTGCCAGCACCAACGGCATCAGCCATGGCTACACCTTC
>TRBJ2-3|TRBV5-1|-|-
CASSSNPETTDVTQYF
TGCGCCAGCAGCTCGAACCCGGAGACCACAGATGTTACGCAGTATTTT